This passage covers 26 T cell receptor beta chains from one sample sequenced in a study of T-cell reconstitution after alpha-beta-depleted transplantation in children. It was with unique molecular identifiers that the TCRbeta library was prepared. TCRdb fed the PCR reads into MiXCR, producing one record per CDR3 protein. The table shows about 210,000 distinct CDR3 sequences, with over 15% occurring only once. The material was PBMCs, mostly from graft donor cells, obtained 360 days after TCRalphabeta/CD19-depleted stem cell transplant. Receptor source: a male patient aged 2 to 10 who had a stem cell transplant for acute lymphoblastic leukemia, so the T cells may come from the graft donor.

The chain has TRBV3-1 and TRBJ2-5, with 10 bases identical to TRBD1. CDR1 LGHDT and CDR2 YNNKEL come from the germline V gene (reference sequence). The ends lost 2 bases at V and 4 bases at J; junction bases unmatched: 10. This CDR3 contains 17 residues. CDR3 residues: CASSQRGGTGELETQYF. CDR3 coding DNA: TGTGCCAGCAGCCAACGCGGCGGGACAGGGGAATTAGAGACCCAGTACTTC.

The CDR3 loop is CATSDPTGDQETQYF. Written as DNA, the CDR3 is TGTGCCACCAGTGACCCCACAGGGGACCAAGAGACCCAGTACTTC. The rearrangement joins TRBV24-1 to TRBJ2-5; 7 nucleotides agree with TRBD1. From germline, CDR1 is KGHDR and CDR2 SFDVKD. The CDR3 is 15 amino acids. V lost 4 bases, J lost 0 bases, and 4 bases stayed unmatched.

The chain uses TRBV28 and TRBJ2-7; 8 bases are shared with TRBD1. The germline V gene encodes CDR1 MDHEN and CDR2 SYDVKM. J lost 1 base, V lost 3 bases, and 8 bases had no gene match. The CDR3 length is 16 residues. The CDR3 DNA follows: TGTGCCAGCAGTTTGCCCCTCTGGGACAGGTCCTACGAGCAGTACTTC. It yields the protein CASSLPLWDRSYEQYF.

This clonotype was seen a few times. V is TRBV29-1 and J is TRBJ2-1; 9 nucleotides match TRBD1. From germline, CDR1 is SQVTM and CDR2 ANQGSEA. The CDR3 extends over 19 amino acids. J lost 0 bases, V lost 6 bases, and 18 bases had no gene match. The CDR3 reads CSVRAPGQGPKSSYNEQFF. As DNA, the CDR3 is TGCAGCGTCAGGGCCCCGGGACAGGGACCTAAGAGCTCCTACAATGAGCAGTTCTTC.

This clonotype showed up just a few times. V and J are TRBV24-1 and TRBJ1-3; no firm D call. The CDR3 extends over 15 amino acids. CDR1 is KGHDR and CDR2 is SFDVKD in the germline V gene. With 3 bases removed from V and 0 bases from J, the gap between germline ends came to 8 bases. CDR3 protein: CATSDPGGSGNTIYF. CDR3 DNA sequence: TGTGCCACCAGTGATCCCGGCGGCTCTGGAAACACCATATATTTT.

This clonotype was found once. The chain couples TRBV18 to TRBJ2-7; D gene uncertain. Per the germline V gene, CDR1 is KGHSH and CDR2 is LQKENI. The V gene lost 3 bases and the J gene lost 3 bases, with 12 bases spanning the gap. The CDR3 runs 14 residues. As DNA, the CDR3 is TGTGCCAGCTCACCTCAGGTTGGAGACTACGAGCAGTACTTC. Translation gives CASSPQVGDYEQYF.

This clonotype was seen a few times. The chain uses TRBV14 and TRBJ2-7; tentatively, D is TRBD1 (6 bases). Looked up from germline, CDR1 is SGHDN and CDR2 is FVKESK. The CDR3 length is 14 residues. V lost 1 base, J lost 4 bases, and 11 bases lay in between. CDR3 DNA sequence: TGTGCCAGCAGCCAAGGCAGGGGTGGGTACGAGCAGTACTTC. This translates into CASSQGRGGYEQYF.

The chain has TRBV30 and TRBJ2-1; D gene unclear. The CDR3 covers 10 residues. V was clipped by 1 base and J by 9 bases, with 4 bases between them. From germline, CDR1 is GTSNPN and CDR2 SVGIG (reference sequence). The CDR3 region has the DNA TGTGCCTGGAGTGAGGGTGAGCAGTTCTTC. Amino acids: CAWSEGEQFF.

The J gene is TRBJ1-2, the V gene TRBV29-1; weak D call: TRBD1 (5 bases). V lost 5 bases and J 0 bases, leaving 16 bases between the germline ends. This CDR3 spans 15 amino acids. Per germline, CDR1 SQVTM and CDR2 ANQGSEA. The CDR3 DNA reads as TGCAGCGTTCACGACAGCGACTTAGCTAACTATGGCTACACCTTC. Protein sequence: CSVHDSDLANYGYTF.

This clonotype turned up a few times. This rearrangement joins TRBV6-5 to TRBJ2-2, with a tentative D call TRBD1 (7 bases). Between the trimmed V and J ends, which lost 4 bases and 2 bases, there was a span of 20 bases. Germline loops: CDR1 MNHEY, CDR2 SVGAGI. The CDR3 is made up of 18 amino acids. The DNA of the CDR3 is TGTGCCAGCAGTTGGTGGAGGGGGCAAGGGAGAAACACCGGGGAGCTGTTTTTT. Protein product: CASSWWRGQGRNTGELFF.

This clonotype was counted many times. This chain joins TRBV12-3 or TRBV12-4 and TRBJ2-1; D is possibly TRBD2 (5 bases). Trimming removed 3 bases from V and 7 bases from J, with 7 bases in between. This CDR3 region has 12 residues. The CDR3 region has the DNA TGTGCCAGCAGTTTCGGCGGGAATGAGCAGTTCTTC. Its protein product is CASSFGGNEQFF.

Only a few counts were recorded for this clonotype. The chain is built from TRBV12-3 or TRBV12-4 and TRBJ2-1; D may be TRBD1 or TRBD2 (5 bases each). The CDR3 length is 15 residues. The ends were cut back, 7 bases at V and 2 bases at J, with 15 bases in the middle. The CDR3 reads CASTEGTAPYNEQFF. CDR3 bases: TGTGCCAGCACTGAGGGGACCGCTCCCTACAATGAGCAGTTCTTC.

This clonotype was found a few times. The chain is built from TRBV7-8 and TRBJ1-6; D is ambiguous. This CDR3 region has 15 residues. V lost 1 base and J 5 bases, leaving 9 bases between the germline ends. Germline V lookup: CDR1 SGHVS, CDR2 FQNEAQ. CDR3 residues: CASSLDPGNNSPLHF. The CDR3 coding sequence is TGTGCCAGCAGCTTAGATCCGGGAAATAATTCACCCCTCCACTTT.

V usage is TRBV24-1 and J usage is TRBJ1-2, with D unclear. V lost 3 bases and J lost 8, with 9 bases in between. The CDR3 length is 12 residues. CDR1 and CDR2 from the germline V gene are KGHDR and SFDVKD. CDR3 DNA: TGTGCCACCAGTGATGCCGGGAGAGGCTACACCTTC. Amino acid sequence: CATSDAGRGYTF.

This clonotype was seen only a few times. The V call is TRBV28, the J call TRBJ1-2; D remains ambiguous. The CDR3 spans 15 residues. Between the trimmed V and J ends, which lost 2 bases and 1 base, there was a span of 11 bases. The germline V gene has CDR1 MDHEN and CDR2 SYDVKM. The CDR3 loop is CASSLSPTYNYGYTF. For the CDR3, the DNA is TGTGCCAGCAGTTTAAGCCCGACATATAACTATGGCTACACCTTC.

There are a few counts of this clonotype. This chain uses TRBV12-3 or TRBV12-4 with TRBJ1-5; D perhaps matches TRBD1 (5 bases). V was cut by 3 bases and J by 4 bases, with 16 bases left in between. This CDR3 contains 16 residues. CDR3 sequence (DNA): TGTGCCAGCAGTTTGGGGGAGGGGTTAGAGAATCAGCCCCAGCATTTT. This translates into CASSLGEGLENQPQHF.

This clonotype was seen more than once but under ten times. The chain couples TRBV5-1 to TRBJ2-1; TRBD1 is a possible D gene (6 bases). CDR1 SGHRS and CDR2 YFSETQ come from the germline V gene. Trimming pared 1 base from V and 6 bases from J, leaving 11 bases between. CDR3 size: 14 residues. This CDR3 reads CASSLIEGGNEQFF. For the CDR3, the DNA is TGCGCCAGCAGCTTGATAGAAGGGGGCAATGAGCAGTTCTTC. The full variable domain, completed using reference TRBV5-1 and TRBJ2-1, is KAGVTQTPRYLIKTRGQQVTLSCSPISGHRSVSWYQQTPGQGLQFLFEYFSETQRNKGNFPGRFSGRQFSNSRSEMNVSTLELGDSALYLCASSLIEGGNEQFFGPGTRLTVL.

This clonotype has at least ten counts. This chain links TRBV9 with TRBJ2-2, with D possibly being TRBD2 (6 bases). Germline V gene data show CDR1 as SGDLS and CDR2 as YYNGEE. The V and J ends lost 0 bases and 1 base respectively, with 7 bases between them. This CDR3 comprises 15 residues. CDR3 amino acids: CASSVGGLNTGELFF. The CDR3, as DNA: TGTGCCAGCAGCGTAGGGGGACTGAACACCGGGGAGCTGTTTTTT.

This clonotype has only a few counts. CDR3 sequence (DNA): TGCAGTGCTAGACAACCTAGCGGGGGGTCCCGCGAGCAGTACTTC. This translates into CSARQPSGGSREQYF. This rearrangement joins TRBV20-1 to TRBJ2-7; 11 bases are a match to TRBD2. V was pared by 2 bases and J by 6 bases, with 9 bases of the junction left unmatched. Germline assignment: CDR1 DFQATT and CDR2 SNEGSKA (reference sequence). The length of the CDR3 is 15 residues.

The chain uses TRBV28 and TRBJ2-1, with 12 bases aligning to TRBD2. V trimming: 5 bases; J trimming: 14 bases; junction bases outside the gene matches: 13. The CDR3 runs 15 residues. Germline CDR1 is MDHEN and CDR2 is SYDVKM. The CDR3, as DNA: TGTGCCAGCAGTCTCACTAGCGGGGGGCCGCCTGCGGAGTTCTTC. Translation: CASSLTSGGPPAEFF.

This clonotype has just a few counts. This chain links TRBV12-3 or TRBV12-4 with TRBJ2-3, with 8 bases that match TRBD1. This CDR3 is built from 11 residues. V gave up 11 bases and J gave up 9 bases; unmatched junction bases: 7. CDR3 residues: CAGGQGSTQYF. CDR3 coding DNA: TGTGCCGGCGGACAGGGTAGCACGCAGTATTTT.

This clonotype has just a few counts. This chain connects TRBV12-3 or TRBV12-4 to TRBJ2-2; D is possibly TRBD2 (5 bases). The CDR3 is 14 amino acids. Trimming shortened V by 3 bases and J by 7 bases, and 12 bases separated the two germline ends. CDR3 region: CASSFTLGVGELFF. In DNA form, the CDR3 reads TGTGCCAGCAGTTTTACCCTCGGGGTCGGGGAGCTGTTTTTT.

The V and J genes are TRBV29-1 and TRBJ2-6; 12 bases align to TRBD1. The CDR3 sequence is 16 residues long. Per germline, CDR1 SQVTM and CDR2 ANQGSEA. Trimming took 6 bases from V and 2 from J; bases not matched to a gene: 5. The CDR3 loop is CSVRDRGRPGANVLTF. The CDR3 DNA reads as TGCAGCGTCCGGGACAGGGGGCGCCCTGGGGCCAACGTCCTGACTTTC.

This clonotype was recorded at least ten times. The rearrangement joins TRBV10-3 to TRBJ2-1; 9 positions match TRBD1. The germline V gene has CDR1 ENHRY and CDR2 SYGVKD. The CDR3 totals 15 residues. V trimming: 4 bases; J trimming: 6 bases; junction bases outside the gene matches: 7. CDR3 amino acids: CAISVGQGISNEQFF. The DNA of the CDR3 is TGTGCCATCAGTGTGGGACAGGGAATAAGCAATGAGCAGTTCTTC.

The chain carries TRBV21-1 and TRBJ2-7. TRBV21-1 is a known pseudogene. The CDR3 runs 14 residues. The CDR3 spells CASPQGCTKYEQYF. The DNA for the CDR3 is TGTGCCAGCCCCCAAGGTTGCACCAAGTACGAGCAGTACTTC.

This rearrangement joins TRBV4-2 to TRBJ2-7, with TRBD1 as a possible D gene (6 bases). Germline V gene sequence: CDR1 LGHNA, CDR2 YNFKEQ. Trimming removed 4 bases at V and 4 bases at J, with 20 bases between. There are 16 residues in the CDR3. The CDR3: CASSLRGDTSAYEQYF. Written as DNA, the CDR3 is TGTGCCAGCAGCCTCCGAGGGGACACCTCAGCGTACGAGCAGTACTTC.